Here is one T cell receptor (beta chain) with its context. These data originate in a study of T cell responses to AZD1222 COVID-19 vaccine. Assay used: immunoSEQ multiplex PCR; TCRdb lists only in-frame clones, some missing. The table lists 80,000 to 95,000 clones, about nine tenths of them singletons. Germline assignment: CDR1 MNHNS and CDR2 SASEGT. The V and J ends lost 4 bases and 0 bases respectively, with 12 bases between them. This CDR3 region has 16 residues. The material sequenced was peripheral blood, taken 28 days after the second AZD1222 dose. The chain combines TRBV6-1 with TRBJ1-4, with D possibly matching TRBD1 (5 bases). This clonotype was sampled from an adult who received the AZD1222 COVID-19 vaccine. CDR3 bases: TGTGCCAGCAGTGCGGGGGGGACTGCAACTAATGAAAAACTGTTTTTT. Amino acid sequence: CASSAGGTATNEKLFF.